The next 32 T cell receptor beta chains were all read from a single sample in a study of cytomegalovirus exposure and HLA in healthy donors. This PCR relied on a set of 60 Vbeta primers and 13 Jbeta primers. The data were produced by immunoSEQ multiplex PCR, yet TCRdb's version contains in-frame clones alone and is incomplete. The profile shows some 200,000 clones, roughly 78% of them singletons. The sample consisted of PBMCs. These receptors all come from a girl under 18 in good health and CMV-seropositive.

A single count supports this clone. The chain uses TRBV15 and TRBJ1-1; D is uncertain. Deletions cut 0 bases from V and 6 bases from J, with 11 bases between. CDR1 is LNHNV and CDR2 is YYDKDF in the germline V gene (reference sequence). The CDR3 consists of 14 residues. For the CDR3, the DNA is TGTGCCACCAGCAGAGATACCTGGCGGTCTGAAGCTTTCTTT. Translated, it gives CATSRDTWRSEAFF.

J is TRBJ2-3 and V is TRBV9, with D tentatively TRBD2 (5 bases). V lost 4 bases, J lost 2 bases, and 20 bases lay in between. This CDR3 contains 17 residues. Germline CDR1 SGDLS, CDR2 YYNGEE. In nucleotides, the CDR3 is TGTGCCAGCAGCCCCCGACCCGGACTTACGAACACAGATACGCAGTATTTT. Amino acids: CASSPRPGLTNTDTQYF.

This chain links TRBV5-1 with TRBJ2-3; 7 bases are shared with TRBD1. Per germline, CDR1 SGHRS and CDR2 YFSETQ. The CDR3 loop spans 16 amino acids. The ends lost 6 bases at V and 6 bases at J; junction bases unmatched: 16. In DNA, the CDR3 is TGCGCCAGCAACCCCGGACAGGCTTGGTCCAAGGATACGCAGTATTTT. It is translated as CASNPGQAWSKDTQYF.

The chain recombines TRBV19 with TRBJ1-5; possible D gene TRBD1, 6 bases. Germline V gene data show CDR1 as LNHDA and CDR2 as SQIVND (reference sequence). The CDR3 has 13 amino acids. V dropped 9 bases and J dropped 3 bases, with 12 bases sitting between them. DNA of the CDR3: TGTGCCAGCGAAAGGGGGACCAATCAGCCCCAGCATTTT. Protein product: CASERGTNQPQHF.

V and J are TRBV23-1 and TRBJ2-1; D is undetermined. TRBV23-1 is an open reading frame, and its role is uncertain. CDR3 length: 15 amino acids. V was clipped by 3 bases and J by 0 bases, with 9 bases between them. The CDR3 coding sequence is TGCGCCAGCAGTCATCCCTCCAGCTCCTACAATGAGCAGTTCTTC. This sequence encodes CASSHPSSSYNEQFF.

V and J are TRBV11-2 and TRBJ2-7; weak D call: TRBD1 (6 bases). The CDR3 is made up of 15 amino acids. Germline V gives CDR1 SGHAT, CDR2 FQNNGV. The V end lost 4 bases, the J end lost 2 bases, and 15 bases lay between the germline ends. The chain's CDR3 is CASSSSRGPTYEQYF. Here the CDR3 DNA reads TGTGCCAGCAGCTCGAGCAGGGGCCCTACCTACGAGCAGTACTTC.

V gene TRBV19 combines with J gene TRBJ2-5, with 10 bases identical to TRBD2. The CDR3 extends over 15 amino acids. The V gene's germline CDR1 is LNHDA and CDR2 SQIVND (reference sequence). V shed 5 bases and J 2 bases; nucleotides not matched to a gene: 5. The chain's CDR3 is CASSSNSGGQETQYF. The CDR3, as DNA: TGTGCCAGTAGTTCCAATAGCGGGGGGCAAGAGACCCAGTACTTC.

The rearrangement links TRBV7-6 to TRBJ1-6, with D tentatively TRBD1 (6 bases). The V end was cut by 5 bases, the J end by 8 bases, with 13 bases between. Germline V lookup: CDR1 SGHVS, CDR2 FNYEAQ. The CDR3 runs 14 residues. CDR3 protein: CASSRTGLDSPLHF. DNA of the CDR3: TGTGCCAGCAGCCGTACAGGGCTTGATTCACCCCTCCACTTT.

The V call is TRBV10-2, the J call TRBJ2-7; 14 bases are shared with TRBD2. Germline-derived CDR1 and CDR2 are WSHSY and SAAADI. The junction had 13 bases not matched to a gene; V was cut back by 7 bases and J by 2 bases. The CDR3 sequence is 18 residues long. CDR3 sequence (DNA): TGCGCCAGCACTGCATGGTTGACTAGCGGGGGGGCCCCCTACGAGCAGTACTTC. It is translated as CASTAWLTSGGAPYEQYF.

This clone came up once. The chain couples TRBV29-1 to TRBJ2-5; TRBD1 might be the D (5 bases). The CDR3 sequence is 11 residues long. Trimming removed 5 bases at V and 2 bases at J, with 6 bases between. Germline CDR1 is SQVTM and CDR2 is ANQGSEA. CDR3 residues: CSVRQQETQYF. CDR3 nucleotide sequence: TGCAGCGTTCGACAGCAAGAGACCCAGTACTTC.

V gene TRBV30 combines with J gene TRBJ2-7; TRBD2 might be the D (6 bases). Trimming stripped 5 bases from V and 2 bases from J, with 16 bases between. Looked up from germline, CDR1 is GTSNPN and CDR2 is SVGIG (reference sequence). This CDR3 is 14 amino acids long. For the CDR3, the DNA is TGTGCCTGGGGGGCGGGACTCCCTCCCTACGAGCAGTACTTC. Translating gives CAWGAGLPPYEQYF. Looking up the rest from reference TRBV30 and TRBJ2-7 gives the full variable domain: SQTIHQWPATLVQPVGSPLSLECTVEGTSNPNLYWYRQAAGRGLQLLFYSVGIGQISSEVPQNLSASRPQDRQFILSSKKLLLSDSGFYLCAWGAGLPPYEQYFGPGTRLTVT.

The chain recombines TRBV7-8 with TRBJ2-1; 10 bases are shared with TRBD2. With 5 bases clipped from V and 3 bases from J, the junction kept 7 bases outside the gene matches. Germline CDR1 is SGHVS and CDR2 is FQNEAQ. The length of the CDR3 is 16 residues. The CDR3 here is CASSPAGTSVYNEQFF. The CDR3 DNA reads TGTGCCAGCAGCCCCGCGGGGACTAGCGTCTACAATGAGCAGTTCTTC.

The genes are TRBV5-6 and TRBJ1-5; D unresolved. V dropped 0 bases and J dropped 7 bases, with 5 bases sitting between them. Germline V gene sequence: CDR1 SGHDT, CDR2 YYEEEE. This CDR3 region has 12 residues. For the CDR3, the DNA is TGTGCCAGCAGCTTGGCAGGCCAGCCCCAGCATTTT. Translation gives CASSLAGQPQHF.

The chain employs TRBV5-6 and TRBJ2-5, with TRBD2 as a possible D gene (6 bases). The ends were cut back, 4 bases at V and 7 bases at J, with 20 bases in the middle. Germline CDR1 is SGHDT and CDR2 is YYEEEE. The CDR3 loop spans 15 amino acids. The CDR3 protein is CASSLVSGERGTQYF. CDR3 sequence (DNA): TGTGCCAGCAGCCTGGTCTCGGGGGAGAGGGGGACCCAGTACTTC.

The chain links TRBV6-5 to TRBJ2-1; D is perhaps TRBD2 (6 bases). The germline CDR1 and CDR2 sequences are MNHEY and SVGAGI. V was shortened by 5 bases and J by 8 bases, with 19 bases between the two germline ends. The CDR3 has 15 amino acids. The CDR3 bases are TGTGCCAGCAGTCCGCCCGGGGGAGGATGGGATGAGCAGTTCTTC. Amino acid sequence: CASSPPGGGWDEQFF.

A few counts support this clone. The V call is TRBV20-1, the J call TRBJ1-1; D is undetermined. Trimming took off 3 bases at V and 9 bases at J, with 8 bases between the two ends. Germline-derived CDR1 and CDR2 are DFQATT and SNEGSKA (reference sequence). This CDR3 contains 10 residues. In nucleotides, the CDR3 is TGCAGTGCTAGCGCCGACAAAGCTTTCTTT. It specifies CSASADKAFF.

In its sample, this clone was seen a few times. The V gene is TRBV4-3, the J gene TRBJ1-2; tentative D call: TRBD1 (6 bases). The V end lost 3 bases, the J end lost 4 bases, and 9 bases lay between the germline ends. This CDR3 has 13 amino acids. Looked up from germline, CDR1 is LGHNA and CDR2 is YSLEER. DNA of the CDR3: TGCGCCAGCAGCCACGACAGGACCTATGGCTACACCTTC. Residues: CASSHDRTYGYTF.

This chain joins TRBV27 and TRBJ2-1; D might be TRBD1 (5 bases). The CDR3 runs to 14 residues. The germline V gene has CDR1 MNHEY and CDR2 SMNVEV (reference sequence). Trimming left V 5 bases short and J 7 bases short, with 15 bases between. This CDR3 is CASSPTQGSNEQFF. In nucleotides, the CDR3 is TGTGCCAGCAGTCCGACCCAGGGATCTAATGAGCAGTTCTTC.

The genes are TRBV10-3 and TRBJ2-1; D remains ambiguous. CDR1 and CDR2 from the germline V gene are ENHRY and SYGVKD. The CDR3 extends over 11 amino acids. The V and J ends lost 7 bases and 4 bases respectively, with 5 bases between them. For the CDR3, the DNA is TGTGCCATCATGCGGTACAATGAGCAGTTCTTC. Amino acid sequence: CAIMRYNEQFF.

This chain joins TRBV6-1 and TRBJ2-7; 7 bases align to TRBD1. CDR1 and CDR2 from the germline V gene are MNHNS and SASEGT. The CDR3 runs to 14 residues. V shed 5 bases and J 2 bases; nucleotides not matched to a gene: 6. The CDR3 coding sequence is TGTGCCAGCAGTCCTCGGGACAGAACCTACGAGCAGTACTTC. It yields the protein CASSPRDRTYEQYF.

The chain has TRBV12-5 and TRBJ2-2; maybe TRBD1 (5 bases). With 1 base removed from V and 4 bases from J, the gap between germline ends came to 13 bases. The length of the CDR3 is 16 residues. Germline values: CDR1 LGHNT, CDR2 FRNRAP. Here the CDR3 DNA reads TGTGCTAGTGGTTTGGGTCAGGGTGGTAGCACCGGGGAGCTGTTTTTT. This codes for CASGLGQGGSTGELFF.

J is TRBJ2-5 and V is TRBV18; D possibly corresponds to TRBD2 (6 bases). Germline CDR1 KGHSH, CDR2 LQKENI. Trimming removed 4 bases from V and 5 bases from J, with 20 bases in between. The CDR3 has 16 residues. CDR3 in DNA: TGTGCCAGCTCACTACAAACCCCGCCCGCGGGGGAGACCCAGTACTTC. It specifies CASSLQTPPAGETQYF.

By share, this clone ranks as medium-sized (0.01 to 0.1%). The CDR3 region has the DNA TGCGCCAGCACCCGGGGCTCCTACAATGAGCAGTTCTTC. As protein: CASTRGSYNEQFF. The chain joins TRBV4-3 to TRBJ2-1; a weak D match, TRBD2 (5 bases). The ends were cut back, 7 bases at V and 0 bases at J, with 7 bases in the middle. CDR3 length: 13 amino acids. Germline V gene data show CDR1 as LGHNA and CDR2 as YSLEER.

This clone was detected only a few times. The chain employs TRBV5-6 and TRBJ2-6, with D possibly TRBD2 on 7 matching bases. The germline gives CDR1 SGHDT, CDR2 YYEEEE. V lost 6 bases to trimming and J lost 0 bases, with 13 bases between them. CDR3 length: 16 residues. The CDR3 sequence: CASIEGGGSGANVLTF. As DNA, the CDR3 is TGTGCCAGCATCGAAGGGGGGGGCTCTGGGGCCAACGTCCTGACTTTC.

The chain links TRBV7-8 to TRBJ2-3, with 11 bases matching TRBD2. The CDR3 length is 16 residues. Germline-derived CDR1 and CDR2 are SGHVS and FQNEAQ. With V trimmed by 4 bases and J by 6 bases, 9 bases remained unmatched. CDR3 sequence (DNA): TGTGCCAGCAGCTCGCTAGCGGGGGGCATAGGTGATACGCAGTATTTT. It codes for CASSSLAGGIGDTQYF.

The chain carries TRBV5-5 and TRBJ1-5; the match to TRBD1 covers 7 bases. With V trimmed by 4 bases and J by 4 bases, 2 bases remained unmatched. The germline gives CDR1 SGHKS, CDR2 YYEKEE (reference sequence). This CDR3 has 13 residues. The CDR3 DNA reads as TGTGCCAGCAGCCTGACAGGGAATCAGCCCCAGCATTTT. It yields the protein CASSLTGNQPQHF.

About this clone: Sequence at one end of the junction differs from germline and may be a read error. This same CDR3 is encoded by further DNA sequences in the sample. V and J are TRBV6-5 and TRBJ2-7; 8 nucleotides line up with TRBD1. This CDR3 has 15 amino acids. The V gene's germline CDR1 is MNHEY and CDR2 SVGAGI. CDR3 DNA sequence: TGCGCCAGCAGAAGAATCGGGACAGGTACCTACGAGCAGTACTTC. The encoded protein is CASRRIGTGTYEQYF.

This chain connects TRBV7-9 to TRBJ2-3, with 7 bases lining up with TRBD2. This CDR3 is 15 amino acids long. With 5 bases clipped from V and 2 bases from J, the junction kept 7 bases outside the gene matches. The germline V gene encodes CDR1 SEHNR and CDR2 FQNEAQ (reference sequence). The CDR3 here is CASSTHGTTTDTQYF. CDR3 bases: TGTGCCAGCAGCACCCACGGGACTACCACAGATACGCAGTATTTT. The variable domain in full, with the rest retrieved from reference TRBV7-9 and TRBJ2-3, is DTGVSQNPRHKITKRGQNVTFRCDPISEHNRLYWYRQTLGQGPEFLTYFQNEAQLEKSRLLSDRFSAERPKGSFSTLEIQRTEQGDSAMYLCASSTHGTTTDTQYFGPGTRLTVL.

The chain recombines TRBV11-3 with TRBJ2-7, with 8 bases identical to TRBD2. The ends lost 0 bases at V and 1 base at J; junction bases unmatched: 2. The CDR3 covers 15 residues. The germline gives CDR1 SGHNT, CDR2 YENEEA. The CDR3 nucleotides are TGTGCCAGCAGCTTAGATCAGCGGGGGTCCTACGAGCAGTACTTC. This translates into CASSLDQRGSYEQYF.

The gene calls are TRBV21-1 and TRBJ1-2; TRBD1 is the table's D call and was not checked against the DNA. TRBV21-1 is marked as a pseudogene. CDR3 length: 16 amino acids. CDR3 sequence: CASEFIDRDSPYGYTF. The CDR3 DNA reads as TGTGCCAGCGAGTTTATCGACAGGGACAGCCCCTATGGCTACACCTTC.

This chain's CDR3 is CASSRDTGVYGYTF. The CDR3 DNA is TGTGCCAGCAGCCGAGACACAGGGGTGTATGGCTACACCTTC. The chain employs TRBV6-5 and TRBJ1-2, with 7 bases identical to TRBD1. Germline V gene lookup returns CDR1 MNHEY and CDR2 SVGAGI. The CDR3 consists of 14 residues. V trimming: 6 bases; J trimming: 5 bases; junction bases outside the gene matches: 9.

The gene calls are TRBV25-1 and TRBJ1-5; D uncertain. This CDR3 spans 12 amino acids. The germline V gene encodes CDR1 MGHDK and CDR2 SYGVNS. V lost 2 bases and J 6 bases, leaving 5 bases between the germline ends. The CDR3 loop is CASSELGQPQHF. The CDR3, as DNA: TGTGCCAGCAGTGAACTAGGTCAGCCCCAGCATTTT. Full variable domain (rest looked up from reference TRBV25-1 and TRBJ1-5): EADIYQTPRYLVIGTGKKITLECSQTMGHDKMYWYQQDPGMELHLIHYSYGVNSTEKGDLSSESTVSRIRTEHFPLTLESARPSHTSQYLCASSELGQPQHFGDGTRLSIL.